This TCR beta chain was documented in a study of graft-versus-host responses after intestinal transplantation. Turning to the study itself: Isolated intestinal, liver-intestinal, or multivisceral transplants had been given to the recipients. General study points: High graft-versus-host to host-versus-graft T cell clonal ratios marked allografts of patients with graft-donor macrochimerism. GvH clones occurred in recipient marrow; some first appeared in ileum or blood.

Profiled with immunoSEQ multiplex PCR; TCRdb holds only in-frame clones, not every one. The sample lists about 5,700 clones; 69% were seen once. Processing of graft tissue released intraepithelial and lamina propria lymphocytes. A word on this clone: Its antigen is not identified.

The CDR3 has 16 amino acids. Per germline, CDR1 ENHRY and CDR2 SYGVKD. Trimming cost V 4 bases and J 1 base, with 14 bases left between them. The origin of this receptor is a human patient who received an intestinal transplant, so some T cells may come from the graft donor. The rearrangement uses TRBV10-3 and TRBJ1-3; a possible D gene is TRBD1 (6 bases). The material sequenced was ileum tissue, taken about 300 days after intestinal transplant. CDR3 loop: CAISVLQGMSGNTIYF. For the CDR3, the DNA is TGTGCCATCAGTGTTCTACAGGGAATGTCTGGAAACACCATATATTTT.